The 20 T cell receptor beta chains reported below all come from one sample, sequenced in a study of cytomegalovirus exposure and HLA in healthy donors. 60 Vbeta and 13 Jbeta primers were used in PCR. The method was immunoSEQ multiplex PCR; TCRdb's version includes in-frame clones alone and lacks a portion of them. The profile shows some 200,000 clones, 79% of them singletons. The sequenced sample was PBMCs. These receptors originate from a woman between 45 and 65 years old in good health and CMV-seronegative.

The chain links TRBV4-3 to TRBJ1-4; TRBD1 matches at 8 bases. Unmatched junction bases numbered 9, after V lost 1 base and J lost 8 bases. There are 16 residues in the CDR3. Germline CDR1 is LGHNA and CDR2 is YSLEER. The CDR3 sequence: CASSQGTGTFPEKLFF. As DNA, the CDR3 is TGCGCCAGCAGCCAAGGGACAGGGACGTTTCCCGAAAAACTGTTTTTT.

V gene TRBV19 combines with J gene TRBJ2-7; D possibly corresponds to TRBD1 (7 bases). The CDR3 is 15 amino acids. CDR1 and CDR2 from the germline V gene are LNHDA and SQIVND (reference sequence). The V end was cut by 5 bases, the J end by 5 bases, with 19 bases between. The CDR3 sequence is CASSQGGTVQNEQYF. The DNA for the CDR3 is TGTGCCAGTAGTCAAGGAGGGACAGTTCAGAACGAGCAGTACTTC.

J is TRBJ2-7 and V is TRBV30; the match to TRBD1 covers 9 bases. The ends lost 5 bases at V and 4 bases at J; junction bases unmatched: 6. Germline V lookup: CDR1 GTSNPN, CDR2 SVGIG (reference sequence). This CDR3 is built from 13 residues. CDR3 coding DNA: TGTGCCTGGCAAGGGACAGGGTCGTACGAGCAGTACTTC. Amino acids: CAWQGTGSYEQYF.

This clone was counted only a few times. V is TRBV28 and J is TRBJ2-2; D may be TRBD2 (6 bases). V dropped 2 bases and J dropped 3 bases, with 7 bases sitting between them. The V gene's germline CDR1 is MDHEN and CDR2 SYDVKM. CDR3 size: 14 residues. The chain's CDR3 is CASSLGGYTGELFF. The CDR3 DNA follows: TGTGCCAGCAGTTTAGGGGGGTACACCGGGGAGCTGTTTTTT.

The rearrangement joins TRBV6-1 to TRBJ2-1; 8 nucleotides match TRBD2. Losses at the gene ends were 3 bases for V and 3 bases for J; bases not matched to a gene: 4. The CDR3 runs 15 residues. Germline CDR1 is MNHNS and CDR2 is SASEGT. In DNA form, the CDR3 reads TGTGCCAGCAGTGAGGCTAGCGGGTACTACAATGAGCAGTTCTTC. As protein: CASSEASGYYNEQFF.

The rearrangement uses TRBV27 and TRBJ2-3; TRBD1 agrees at 8 bases. This CDR3 has 14 residues. Trimming took 5 bases from V and 6 from J; bases not matched to a gene: 7. Germline V gene sequence: CDR1 MNHEY, CDR2 SMNVEV (reference sequence). The CDR3 DNA follows: TGTGCCAGCAGTCCCTCGTGGACAGGGGATACGCAGTATTTT. Translated: CASSPSWTGDTQYF.

The CDR3 loop is CASSSFPGRVGNEQFF. In nucleotides, the CDR3 is TGTGCCAGCAGCTCCTTCCCGGGGAGAGTTGGCAATGAGCAGTTCTTC. The chain employs TRBV7-2 and TRBJ2-1; TRBD2 might be the D (5 bases). The CDR3 covers 16 residues. The germline CDR1 and CDR2 sequences are SGHTA and FQGNSA. V was shortened by 4 bases and J by 6 bases, with 19 bases between the two germline ends.

V and J are TRBV18 and TRBJ2-1, with 8 bases matching TRBD2. CDR3 length: 18 residues. The germline V gene has CDR1 KGHSH and CDR2 LQKENI. V lost 0 bases, J lost 4 bases, and 11 bases stayed unmatched. CDR3 amino acids: CASSPPVLAGGGYNEQFF. CDR3 sequence (DNA): TGTGCCAGCTCACCACCGGTCTTGGCGGGGGGCGGTTACAATGAGCAGTTCTTC.

The chain couples TRBV5-5 to TRBJ2-7; the match to TRBD1 covers 10 bases. V shed 3 bases and J 3 bases; nucleotides not matched to a gene: 3. CDR3 size: 14 residues. The germline V gene encodes CDR1 SGHKS and CDR2 YYEKEE (reference sequence). In DNA, the CDR3 is TGTGCCAGCAGCTCCCGGGACAGGGGCTACGAGCAGTACTTC. Protein product: CASSSRDRGYEQYF.

CDR3 amino acids: CASSYGGGETQYF. CDR3 sequence (DNA): TGTGCCAGCAGTTACGGGGGGGGAGAGACCCAGTACTTC. The chain uses TRBV6-6 and TRBJ2-5; TRBD2 matches 7 bases. With V trimmed by 2 bases and J by 4 bases, 1 base remained unmatched. Germline V gene data show CDR1 as MNHNY and CDR2 as SVGAGI (reference sequence). The CDR3 is 13 residues long.

This rearrangement joins TRBV25-1 to TRBJ1-5, with 7 bases matching TRBD1. Germline lookup yields CDR1 MGHDK and CDR2 SYGVNS. V lost 1 base, J lost 4 bases, and 4 bases stayed unmatched. This CDR3 has 15 amino acids. The CDR3 DNA sequence: TGTGCCAGCAGTGAATCGGGACAGAGTAATCAGCCCCAGCATTTT. The encoded protein is CASSESGQSNQPQHF. Full variable domain (outside the CDR3, taken from reference TRBV25-1 and TRBJ1-5): EADIYQTPRYLVIGTGKKITLECSQTMGHDKMYWYQQDPGMELHLIHYSYGVNSTEKGDLSSESTVSRIRTEHFPLTLESARPSHTSQYLCASSESGQSNQPQHFGDGTRLSIL.

This chain uses TRBV27 with TRBJ2-1, with a possible D match to TRBD1 (5 bases). CDR1 is MNHEY, CDR2 SMNVEV, per germline (reference sequence). CDR3 size: 15 residues. The V and J ends lost 8 bases and 6 bases respectively, with 20 bases between them. In nucleotides, the CDR3 is TGTGCCAGCCGAATCAGGGCAAATCTTGCCAATGAGCAGTTCTTC. Amino acids: CASRIRANLANEQFF.

V is TRBV27 and J is TRBJ2-2; 7 bases line up with TRBD2. CDR3 length equals 14 residues. CDR1 and CDR2 (germline): MNHEY, SMNVEV (reference sequence). J gave up 5 bases and V 2 bases, and 2 bases lay outside the gene matches. The CDR3 sequence is CASSLPGGTGELFF. The CDR3 DNA reads TGTGCCAGCAGTTTACCGGGAGGTACCGGGGAGCTGTTTTTT.

The chain joins TRBV25-1 to TRBJ2-2, with TRBD1 matching over 9 bases. The CDR3 spans 14 residues. The trim removed 6 bases at V and 5 bases at J, leaving 4 bases unmatched. Germline V gives CDR1 MGHDK, CDR2 SYGVNS. Here the CDR3 DNA reads TGTGCCAGCAGGGGGACAGGGAGGACCGGGGAGCTGTTTTTT. It yields the protein CASRGTGRTGELFF.

The chain couples TRBV18 to TRBJ2-1, with D maybe TRBD1 (6 bases). V lost 2 bases, J lost 1 base, and 18 bases lay in between. CDR1 and CDR2 from the germline V gene are KGHSH and LQKENI. The CDR3 spans 18 residues. The CDR3 sequence: CASSPLQGGLGSYNEQFF. The CDR3 DNA reads TGTGCCAGCTCACCATTACAGGGCGGATTGGGATCCTACAATGAGCAGTTCTTC.

The rearrangement joins TRBV4-1 to TRBJ2-3; 8 positions match TRBD2. The V and J ends lost 0 bases and 4 bases, in that order; junction bases with no gene match: 9. Per germline, CDR1 MGHRA and CDR2 YSYEKL. The CDR3 contains 17 residues. As DNA, the CDR3 is TGCGCCAGCAGCCAAGATTTTACGGGGGGGCTGGCAGATACGCAGTATTTT. Protein product: CASSQDFTGGLADTQYF.

The V gene is TRBV5-1, the J gene TRBJ1-6; D might be TRBD1 (6 bases). With 4 bases removed from V and 9 bases from J, the gap between germline ends came to 20 bases. The germline V gene encodes CDR1 SGHRS and CDR2 YFSETQ. The CDR3 extends over 16 amino acids. The CDR3 here is CASSLRDRSPGSPLHF. The DNA for the CDR3 is TGCGCCAGCAGCCTGCGAGACAGGTCGCCTGGTTCACCCCTCCACTTT.

V gene TRBV18 combines with J gene TRBJ1-3; D is possibly TRBD1 (5 bases). V was shortened by 6 bases and J by 0 bases, with 15 bases between the two germline ends. Germline CDR1 and CDR2: KGHSH and LQKENI. The CDR3 loop spans 16 amino acids. The CDR3 sequence: CASSPDREGSGNTIYF. In DNA form, the CDR3 reads TGTGCCAGCTCTCCCGACAGAGAAGGCTCTGGAAACACCATATATTTT.

The chain is built from TRBV7-3 and TRBJ2-1; 9 positions match TRBD1. The CDR3 sequence is 16 residues long. V shed 4 bases and J 2 bases; nucleotides not matched to a gene: 6. Germline V gives CDR1 SGHTA, CDR2 FQGTGA. CDR3 sequence reads: CASSSPGTGTYNEQFF. Written as DNA, the CDR3 is TGTGCCAGCAGCTCCCCCGGGACAGGGACCTACAATGAGCAGTTCTTC. Based on the CDR3 plus reference TRBV7-3 and TRBJ2-1, the full variable domain is GAGVSQTPSNKVTEKGKYVELRCDPISGHTALYWYRQSLGQGPEFLIYFQGTGAADDSGLPNDRFFAVRPEGSVSTLKIQRTERGDSAVYLCASSSPGTGTYNEQFFGPGTRLTVL.

J is TRBJ1-5 and V is TRBV18; no clear D gene. Germline assignment: CDR1 KGHSH and CDR2 LQKENI. CDR3 length: 14 residues. Trimming took off 6 bases at V and 2 bases at J, with 11 bases between the two ends. CDR3 residues: CASSTGRGNQPQHF. The CDR3 region has the DNA TGTGCCAGCTCGACCGGCCGGGGCAATCAGCCCCAGCATTTT.